A single sample gave rise to the 7 T cell receptor beta chains below, sequenced in a study of Ad26.COV2.S vaccination and SARS-CoV-2 variants. Only in-frame clones appear in the TCRdb table, and some are missing; sequencing was by immunoSEQ multiplex PCR. The sample has 350,000 to 450,000 clones, roughly 94% seen once. The starting material was peripheral blood, obtained after recovery from COVID-19. Receptors originate from a human donor who had recovered from COVID-19.

This chain links TRBV7-2 with TRBJ2-1; maybe TRBD1 (6 bases). The CDR3 sequence is 14 residues long. The V and J ends lost 2 bases and 4 bases respectively, with 9 bases between them. CDR1 and CDR2 (germline): SGHTA, FQGNSA. DNA for the CDR3: TGTGCCAGCAGCTTAAGGGACACTTACAATGAGCAGTTCTTC. Translating it yields CASSLRDTYNEQFF.

V and J are TRBV7-8 and TRBJ1-2; 11 nucleotides match TRBD1. Trimming took 5 bases from V and 4 from J; bases not matched to a gene: 6. Looked up from germline, CDR1 is SGHVS and CDR2 is FQNEAQ. This CDR3 is 15 amino acids long. This CDR3 is CASSGQGAHGYGYTF. CDR3 bases: TGTGCCAGCAGCGGACAGGGGGCCCATGGCTATGGCTACACCTTC.

The V gene is TRBV7-9, the J gene TRBJ2-7; D remains ambiguous. Trimming removed 2 bases from V and 2 bases from J, with 10 bases in between. Looked up from germline, CDR1 is SEHNR and CDR2 is FQNEAQ (reference sequence). CDR3 size: 14 residues. CDR3 bases: TGTGCCAGCAGCTTACAGGACGGTACCTACGAGCAGTACTTC. This codes for CASSLQDGTYEQYF.

This sequence joins TRBV29-1 and TRBJ1-2; D possibly corresponds to TRBD1 (5 bases). The CDR3 totals 13 residues. Trimming took 0 bases from V and 6 from J, leaving 11 bases between them. Germline V gene data show CDR1 as SQVTM and CDR2 as ANQGSEA. This CDR3 reads CSVEEPRGDGYTF. The CDR3, as DNA: TGCAGCGTTGAAGAACCCCGAGGGGATGGCTACACCTTC.

The chain employs TRBV6-2 or TRBV6-3 and TRBJ2-3, with 9 positions matching TRBD2. The CDR3 sequence is 20 residues long. V trimming: 2 bases; J trimming: 0 bases; junction bases outside the gene matches: 15. The germline V gene encodes CDR1 MNHEY and CDR2 SVGEGT. The DNA of the CDR3 is TGTGCCAGCAGTTACCGGGAGGTAGCGGGGGCCCGACCCAGCACAGATACGCAGTATTTT. Amino acid sequence: CASSYREVAGARPSTDTQYF.

CDR3 region: CASSQNREHQPQHF. CDR3 coding DNA: TGTGCCAGCAGCCAAAACAGGGAGCATCAGCCCCAGCATTTT. The V and J genes are TRBV3-1 (or the pseudogene TRBV3-2) and TRBJ1-5; maybe TRBD1 (6 bases). CDR1 and CDR2 from the germline V gene are LGHDT and YNNKEL (reference sequence). V was shortened by 2 bases and J by 5 bases, with 10 bases between the two germline ends. The CDR3 is 14 residues long.

The chain links TRBV14 to TRBJ2-3; 8 bases match TRBD1. V lost 1 base to trimming and J lost 1 base; unmatched junction nucleotides: 4. CDR3 length: 16 residues. Germline-derived CDR1 and CDR2 are SGHDN and FVKESK. The CDR3 nucleotides are TGTGCCAGCAGCCAAGTCTCAGGGGGCCGCACAGATACGCAGTATTTT. It translates to CASSQVSGGRTDTQYF.